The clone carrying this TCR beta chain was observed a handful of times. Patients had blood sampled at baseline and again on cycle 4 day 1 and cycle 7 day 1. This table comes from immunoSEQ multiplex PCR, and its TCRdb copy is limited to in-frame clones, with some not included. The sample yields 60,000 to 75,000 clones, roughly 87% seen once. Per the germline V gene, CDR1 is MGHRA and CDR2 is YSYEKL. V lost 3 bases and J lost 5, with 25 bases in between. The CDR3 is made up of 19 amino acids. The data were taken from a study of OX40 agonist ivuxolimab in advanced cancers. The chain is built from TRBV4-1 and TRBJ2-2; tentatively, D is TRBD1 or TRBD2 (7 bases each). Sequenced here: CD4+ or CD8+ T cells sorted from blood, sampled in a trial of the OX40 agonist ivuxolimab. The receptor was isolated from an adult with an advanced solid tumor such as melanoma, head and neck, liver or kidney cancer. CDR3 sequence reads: CASSQGGAKGASWTGELFF. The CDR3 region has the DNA TGCGCCAGCAGCCAGGGAGGGGCCAAGGGGGCGTCGTGGACCGGGGAGCTGTTTTTT.